The 20 T cell receptor beta chains below were found in one sample sequenced in a study of shared clonotypes between healthy human individuals. The protocol was immunoSEQ multiplex PCR, while the TCRdb copy is restricted to in-frame clones and leaves out a portion. Of approximately 2.4 million clones in the sample, around 95% were seen once. The specimen sequenced was naive CD4+ T cells sorted from blood. The subset was: CD45RA+ positively selected. The receptors derive from a man aged 18 to 30 in good health.

In this sample, this clone turned up once. The chain uses TRBV2 and TRBJ1-6; 7 bases map to TRBD1. This CDR3 is built from 15 residues. J lost 5 bases, V lost 7 bases, and 8 bases had no gene match. Germline loops: CDR1 SNHLY, CDR2 FYNNEI. CDR3 sequence: CASKGNGQDNSPLHF. DNA for the CDR3: TGTGCCAGCAAGGGAAATGGACAGGATAATTCACCCCTCCACTTT.

V gene TRBV19 combines with J gene TRBJ2-1; a weak D match, TRBD2 (6 bases). The germline V gene has CDR1 LNHDA and CDR2 SQIVND (reference sequence). The germline V and J ends were trimmed by 4 bases and 0 bases, with 13 bases remaining between them. The CDR3 covers 16 residues. The CDR3 DNA reads as TGTGCCAGTAGTACCCGGGGGTTGATCTCCTACAATGAGCAGTTCTTC. It encodes CASSTRGLISYNEQFF.

The chain couples TRBV2 to TRBJ1-2; 8 bases agree with TRBD1. The germline V gene encodes CDR1 SNHLY and CDR2 FYNNEI. This CDR3 is built from 14 residues. V dropped 4 bases and J dropped 1; count of bases not matched to a gene: 2. The CDR3 DNA reads TGTGCCAGCAGTGGGACAGGGAGTAACTATGGCTACACCTTC. Translated: CASSGTGSNYGYTF.

The chain carries TRBV2 and TRBJ1-5, with D unclear. The CDR3 is 14 amino acids. Per the germline V gene, CDR1 is SNHLY and CDR2 is FYNNEI. V was clipped by 6 bases and J by 5 bases, with 14 bases between them. CDR3 DNA sequence: TGTGCCAGCAGGAGGACGGTGGGTGATCAGCCCCAGCATTTT. This gives the protein CASRRTVGDQPQHF.

Remarks on this clone: The identical CDR3 is also encoded by other nucleotide sequences in the sample. The V call is TRBV18, the J call TRBJ1-6; TRBD1 matches at 9 bases. Germline V CDR1 and CDR2: KGHSH, LQKENI. With 9 bases clipped from V and 7 bases from J, the junction kept 4 bases outside the gene matches. CDR3 length equals 13 residues. The CDR3 sequence is CASSGTGNSPLHF. CDR3 in DNA: TGTGCCAGTTCCGGGACAGGGAATTCACCCCTCCACTTT.

V gene TRBV19 combines with J gene TRBJ2-1; 10 positions match TRBD1. From germline, CDR1 is LNHDA and CDR2 SQIVND (reference sequence). V lost 8 bases to trimming and J lost 6 bases; unmatched junction nucleotides: 7. The CDR3 extends over 14 amino acids. The CDR3 DNA is TGTGCCAGTCGTGGACAGGGGGTGGTCAATGAGCAGTTCTTC. This gives the protein CASRGQGVVNEQFF.

The chain recombines TRBV14 with TRBJ1-1; no clear D. V was pared by 0 bases and J by 10 bases, with 12 bases between. The CDR3 is 13 amino acids. In germline, CDR1 is SGHDN, CDR2 FVKESK. In DNA, the CDR3 is TGTGCCAGCAGCCAAGACCGGGCACGATTAGCTTTCTTT. This sequence encodes CASSQDRARLAFF.

The chain recombines TRBV6-1 with TRBJ2-3; D uncertain. This CDR3 has 13 residues. V was shortened by 6 bases and J by 0 bases, with 7 bases between the two germline ends. Looked up from germline, CDR1 is MNHNS and CDR2 is SASEGT. CDR3 coding DNA: TGTGCCAGCAGAATTTCTAGCACAGATACGCAGTATTTT. It translates to CASRISSTDTQYF.

The CDR3 loop is CSVVLGQGGSELFF. In DNA, the CDR3 is TGCAGCGTTGTCCTCGGACAGGGTGGTAGCGAACTGTTTTTT. The V gene is TRBV29-1, the J gene TRBJ1-4, with 8 bases that match TRBD1. The germline gives CDR1 SQVTM, CDR2 ANQGSEA. The CDR3 spans 14 residues. V gave up 4 bases and J gave up 12 bases; unmatched junction bases: 13. The entire variable domain, with the rest obtained from reference TRBV29-1 and TRBJ1-4, is as follows: SAVISQKPSRDICQRGTSLTIQCQVDSQVTMMFWYRQQPGQSLTLIATANQGSEATYESGFVIDKFPISRPNLTFSTLTVSNMSPEDSSIYLCSVVLGQGGSELFFGSGTQLSVL.

The genes are TRBV6-1 and TRBJ2-2; possible D gene TRBD1, 6 bases. V shed 7 bases and J shed 4 bases, with 16 bases lying between them. Germline CDR1 reads MNHNS; CDR2 reads SASEGT. This CDR3 has 15 residues. The DNA of the CDR3 is TGTGCCAGCAACAGACAGGACTTTATCACCGGGGAGCTGTTTTTT. Its translation: CASNRQDFITGELFF.

CDR3 residues: CASTPVVTEAFF. The CDR3 DNA sequence: TGTGCCAGCACCCCGGTTGTCACTGAAGCTTTCTTT. The V gene is TRBV6-6, the J gene TRBJ1-1; D is unresolved. The germline V and J ends were trimmed by 7 bases and 4 bases, with 10 bases remaining between them. Germline-derived CDR1 and CDR2 are MNHNY and SVGAGI (reference sequence). CDR3 length equals 12 residues.

V is TRBV27 and J is TRBJ2-1, with 7 nucleotides matching TRBD2. This CDR3 is 14 amino acids long. Looked up from germline, CDR1 is MNHEY and CDR2 is SMNVEV (reference sequence). J gave up 9 bases and V 6 bases, and 11 bases lay outside the gene matches. Here the CDR3 DNA reads TGTGCCAGCAGAGTACTAGCGATTCAGGGTGAGCAGTTCTTC. Encoded protein: CASRVLAIQGEQFF.

This sequence joins TRBV4-2 and TRBJ2-7; TRBD1 matches 8 bases. Germline V gene data show CDR1 as LGHNA and CDR2 as YNFKEQ. The V and J ends lost 2 bases and 4 bases, in that order; junction bases with no gene match: 4. The length of the CDR3 is 14 residues. Written as DNA, the CDR3 is TGTGCCAGCAGCCAATTTCAGGGGGCTTACGAGCAGTACTTC. The encoded protein is CASSQFQGAYEQYF.

This rearrangement joins TRBV9 to TRBJ2-1; D possibly matches TRBD1 or TRBD2 (6 bases each). Germline CDR1 is SGDLS and CDR2 is YYNGEE. This CDR3 is built from 17 residues. V lost 3 bases to trimming and J lost 4 bases, with 20 bases between them. This chain's CDR3 is CASSGGYGGVGYNEQFF. For the CDR3, the DNA is TGTGCCAGCAGCGGTGGGTACGGGGGCGTGGGATACAATGAGCAGTTCTTC.

J is TRBJ1-1 and V is TRBV27, with TRBD1 identical over 8 bases. V trimming: 8 bases; J trimming: 1 base; junction bases outside the gene matches: 9. CDR1 is MNHEY and CDR2 is SMNVEV in the germline V gene (reference sequence). The length of the CDR3 is 15 residues. The CDR3 sequence is CASGTGQTSNTEAFF. The CDR3 nucleotides read TGTGCCAGCGGGACAGGACAGACCTCGAACACTGAAGCTTTCTTT.

The chain is built from TRBV10-3 and TRBJ2-2; D is unresolved. This CDR3 has 12 amino acids. Germline V CDR1 and CDR2: ENHRY, SYGVKD. Trimming took 6 bases from V and 8 from J, leaving 10 bases between them. The CDR3, as DNA: TGTGCCATCAGGGAAACCGGTGGGGAGCTGTTTTTT. It translates to CAIRETGGELFF.

This clone was recorded once. J is TRBJ1-2 and V is TRBV10-3; possible D gene TRBD1, 5 bases. Per the germline V gene, CDR1 is ENHRY and CDR2 is SYGVKD. CDR3 size: 14 residues. With 8 bases removed from V and 4 bases from J, the gap between germline ends came to 17 bases. CDR3 amino acids: CAIGRLRDGYGYTF. CDR3 nucleotide sequence: TGTGCCATCGGAAGACTCCGGGACGGCTATGGCTACACCTTC.

The rearrangement joins TRBV19 to TRBJ1-3, with 7 positions matching TRBD1. The CDR3 has 15 amino acids. Germline-derived CDR1 and CDR2 are LNHDA and SQIVND (reference sequence). The ends lost 3 bases at V and 2 bases at J; junction bases unmatched: 4. Here the CDR3 reads CASSMGDSPGNTIYF. CDR3 nucleotide sequence: TGTGCCAGTAGTATGGGGGACAGTCCTGGAAACACCATATATTTT.

J is TRBJ1-2 and V is TRBV7-2; no reliable D call. Deletions cut 1 base from V and 3 bases from J, with 3 bases between. CDR1 and CDR2 (germline): SGHTA, FQGNSA. The CDR3 totals 12 residues. In DNA form, the CDR3 reads TGTGCCAGCAGCTTAGGTTACTATGGCTACACCTTC. It codes for CASSLGYYGYTF. Full variable domain (outside the CDR3, taken from reference TRBV7-2 and TRBJ1-2): GAGVSQSPSNKVTEKGKDVELRCDPISGHTALYWYRQSLGQGLEFLIYFQGNSAPDKSGLPSDRFSAERTGGSVSTLTIQRTQQEDSAVYLCASSLGYYGYTFGSGTRLTVV.

The chain uses TRBV30 and TRBJ1-1, with D possibly matching TRBD1 (5 bases). The CDR3 has 12 residues. Trimming cost V 4 bases and J 6 bases, with 12 bases left between them. Germline-derived CDR1 and CDR2 are GTSNPN and SVGIG (reference sequence). CDR3 in amino acids: CAWNIRGPEAFF. The CDR3 DNA sequence: TGTGCCTGGAATATTCGGGGACCTGAAGCTTTCTTT.